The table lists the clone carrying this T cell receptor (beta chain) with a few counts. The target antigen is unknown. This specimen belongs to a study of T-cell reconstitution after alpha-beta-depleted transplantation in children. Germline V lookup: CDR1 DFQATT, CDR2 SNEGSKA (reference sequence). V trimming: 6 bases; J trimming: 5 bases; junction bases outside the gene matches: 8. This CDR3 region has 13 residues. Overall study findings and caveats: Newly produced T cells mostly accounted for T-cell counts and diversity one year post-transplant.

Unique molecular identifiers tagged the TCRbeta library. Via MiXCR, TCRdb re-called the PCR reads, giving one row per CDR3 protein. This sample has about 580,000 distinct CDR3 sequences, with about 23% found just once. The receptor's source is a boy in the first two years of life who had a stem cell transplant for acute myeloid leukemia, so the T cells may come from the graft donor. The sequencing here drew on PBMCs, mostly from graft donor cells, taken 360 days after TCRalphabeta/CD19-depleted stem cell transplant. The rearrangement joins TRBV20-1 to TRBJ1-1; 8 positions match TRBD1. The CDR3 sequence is CSAFRGLWTEAFF. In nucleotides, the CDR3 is TGCAGTGCCTTCAGGGGGCTGTGGACTGAAGCTTTCTTT.